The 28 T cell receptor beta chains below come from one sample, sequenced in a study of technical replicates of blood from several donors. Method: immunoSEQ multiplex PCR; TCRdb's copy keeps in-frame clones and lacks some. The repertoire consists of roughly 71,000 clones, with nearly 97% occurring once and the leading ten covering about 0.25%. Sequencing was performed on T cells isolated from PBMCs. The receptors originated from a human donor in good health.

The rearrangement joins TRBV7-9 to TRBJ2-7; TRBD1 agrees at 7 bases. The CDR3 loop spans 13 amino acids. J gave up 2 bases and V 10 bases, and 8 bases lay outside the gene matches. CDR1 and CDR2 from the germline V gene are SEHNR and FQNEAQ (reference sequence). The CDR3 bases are TGTGCCACAGCCGGGACAGCGACCTACGAGCAGTACTTC. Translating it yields CATAGTATYEQYF.

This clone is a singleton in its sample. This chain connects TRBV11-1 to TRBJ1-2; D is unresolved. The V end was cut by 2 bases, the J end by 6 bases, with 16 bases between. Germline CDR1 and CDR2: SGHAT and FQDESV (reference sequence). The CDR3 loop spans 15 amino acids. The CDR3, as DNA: TGTGCCAGCAGCTTATCGGCGGGTGGGTCTGATGGCTACACCTTC. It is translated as CASSLSAGGSDGYTF.

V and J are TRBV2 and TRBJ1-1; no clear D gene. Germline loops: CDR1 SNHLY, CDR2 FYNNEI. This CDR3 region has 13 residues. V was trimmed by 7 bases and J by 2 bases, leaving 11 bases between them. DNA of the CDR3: TGTGCCAGCAAAGTTGGCAGTAACACTGAAGCTTTCTTT. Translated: CASKVGSNTEAFF.

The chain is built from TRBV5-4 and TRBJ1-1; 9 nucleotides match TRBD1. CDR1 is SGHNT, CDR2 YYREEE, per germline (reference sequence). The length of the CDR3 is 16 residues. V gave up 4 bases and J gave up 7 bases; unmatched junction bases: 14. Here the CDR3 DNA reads TGTGCCAGCAGCGGAGGCGGGACAGGGAGGATCGGTGAAGCTTTCTTT. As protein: CASSGGGTGRIGEAFF.

The CDR3 loop reads CASTLRDTASGELFF. Here the CDR3 DNA reads TGCGCCAGCACGCTCCGGGACACGGCGTCAGGGGAGCTGTTTTTT. The chain couples TRBV4-1 to TRBJ2-2, with D perhaps TRBD1 (6 bases). The germline gives CDR1 MGHRA, CDR2 YSYEKL. The ends were cut back, 7 bases at V and 8 bases at J, with 20 bases in the middle. The CDR3 is made up of 15 amino acids.

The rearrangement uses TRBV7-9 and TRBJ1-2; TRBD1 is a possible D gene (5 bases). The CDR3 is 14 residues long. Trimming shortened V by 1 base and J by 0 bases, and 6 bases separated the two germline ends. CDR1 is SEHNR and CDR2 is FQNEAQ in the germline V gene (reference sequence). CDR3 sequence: CASSLGTTNYGYTF. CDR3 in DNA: TGTGCCAGCAGCTTAGGGACAACTAACTATGGCTACACCTTC.

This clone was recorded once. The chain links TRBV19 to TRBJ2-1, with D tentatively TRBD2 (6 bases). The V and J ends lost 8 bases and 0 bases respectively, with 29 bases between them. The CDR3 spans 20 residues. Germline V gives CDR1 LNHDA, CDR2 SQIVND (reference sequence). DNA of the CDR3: TGTGCCAGTGGCAGTCACCCAAAAGGGGCGGGGAGAAGCTCCTACAATGAGCAGTTCTTC. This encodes CASGSHPKGAGRSSYNEQFF.

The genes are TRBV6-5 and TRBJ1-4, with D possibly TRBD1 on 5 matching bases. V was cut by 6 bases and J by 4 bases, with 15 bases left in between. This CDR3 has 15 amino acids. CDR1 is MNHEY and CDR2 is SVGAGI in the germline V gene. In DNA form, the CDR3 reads TGTGCCAGCAGAACTATCAGGGTTGGTAATGAAAAACTGTTTTTT. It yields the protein CASRTIRVGNEKLFF.

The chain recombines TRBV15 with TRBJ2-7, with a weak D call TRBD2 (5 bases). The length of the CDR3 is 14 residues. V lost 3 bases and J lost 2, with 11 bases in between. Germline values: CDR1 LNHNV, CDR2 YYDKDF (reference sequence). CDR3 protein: CATSSRTGTYEQYF. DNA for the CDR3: TGTGCCACCAGCAGCCGGACGGGAACCTACGAGCAGTACTTC.

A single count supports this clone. The CDR3 region is CSVARRAQSPSYEQYF. CDR3 nucleotides: TGCAGCGTTGCACGCAGGGCCCAAAGTCCCTCCTACGAGCAGTACTTC. The chain joins TRBV29-1 to TRBJ2-7; weak D call: TRBD1 (5 bases). Trimming removed 4 bases at V and 0 bases at J, with 19 bases between. Per germline, CDR1 SQVTM and CDR2 ANQGSEA. The CDR3 loop spans 16 amino acids.

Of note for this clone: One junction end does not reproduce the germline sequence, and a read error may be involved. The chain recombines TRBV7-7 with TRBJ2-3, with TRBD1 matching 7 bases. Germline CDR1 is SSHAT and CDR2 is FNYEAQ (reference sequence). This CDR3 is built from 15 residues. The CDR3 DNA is TGTGCTAGCAGCCTAACAGGGGAAAGCACAGATACGCAGTATTTT. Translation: CASSLTGESTDTQYF.

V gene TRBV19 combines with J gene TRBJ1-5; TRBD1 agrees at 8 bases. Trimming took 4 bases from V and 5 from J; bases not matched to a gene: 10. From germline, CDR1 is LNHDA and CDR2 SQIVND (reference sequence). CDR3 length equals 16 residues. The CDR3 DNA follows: TGTGCCAGTAGTAGGGATATAACAGGGGGTTATCAGCCCCAGCATTTT. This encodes CASSRDITGGYQPQHF.

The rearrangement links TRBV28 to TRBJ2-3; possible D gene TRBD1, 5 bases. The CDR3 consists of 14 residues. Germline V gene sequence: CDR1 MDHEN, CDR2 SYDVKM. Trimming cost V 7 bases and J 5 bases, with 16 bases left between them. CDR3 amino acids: CASTTDTTQDTQYF. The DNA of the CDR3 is TGTGCCAGCACCACGGACACAACTCAAGATACGCAGTATTTT.

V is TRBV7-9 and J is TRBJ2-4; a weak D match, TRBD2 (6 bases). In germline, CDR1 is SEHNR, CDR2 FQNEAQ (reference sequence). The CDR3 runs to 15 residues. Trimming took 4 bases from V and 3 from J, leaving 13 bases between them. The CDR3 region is CASSWATGVKNIQYF. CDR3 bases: TGTGCCAGCAGCTGGGCGACGGGGGTCAAAAACATTCAGTACTTC.

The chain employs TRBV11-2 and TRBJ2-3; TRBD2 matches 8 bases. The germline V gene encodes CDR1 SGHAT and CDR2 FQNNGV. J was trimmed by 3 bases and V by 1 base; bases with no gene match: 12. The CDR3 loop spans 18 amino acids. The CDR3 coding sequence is TGTGCCAGCAGCTTAGGTTTCCTACTAGCGGTAAATACAGATACGCAGTATTTT. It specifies CASSLGFLLAVNTDTQYF.

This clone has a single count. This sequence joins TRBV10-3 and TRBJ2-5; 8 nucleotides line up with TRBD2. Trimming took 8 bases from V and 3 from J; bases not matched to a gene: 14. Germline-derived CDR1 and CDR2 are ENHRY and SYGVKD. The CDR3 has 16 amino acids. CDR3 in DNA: TGTGCCATCTCAGCGGGAAGTCTAGCGGGTGAAGAGACCCAGTACTTC. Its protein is CAISAGSLAGEETQYF.

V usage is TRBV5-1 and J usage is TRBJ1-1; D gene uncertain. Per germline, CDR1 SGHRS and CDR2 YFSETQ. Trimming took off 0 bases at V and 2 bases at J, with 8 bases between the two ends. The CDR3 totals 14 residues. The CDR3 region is CASSLEQLNTEAFF. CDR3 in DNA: TGCGCCAGCAGCTTGGAACAGCTTAACACTGAAGCTTTCTTT.

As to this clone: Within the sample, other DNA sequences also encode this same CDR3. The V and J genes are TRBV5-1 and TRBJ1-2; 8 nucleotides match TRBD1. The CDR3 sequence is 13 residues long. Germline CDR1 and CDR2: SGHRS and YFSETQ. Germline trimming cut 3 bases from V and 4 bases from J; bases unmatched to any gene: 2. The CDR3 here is CASSSGGGYGYTF. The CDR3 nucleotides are TGCGCCAGCAGCTCAGGGGGCGGCTATGGCTACACCTTC. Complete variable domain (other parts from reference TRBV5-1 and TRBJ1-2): KAGVTQTPRYLIKTRGQQVTLSCSPISGHRSVSWYQQTPGQGLQFLFEYFSETQRNKGNFPGRFSGRQFSNSRSEMNVSTLELGDSALYLCASSSGGGYGYTFGSGTRLTVV.

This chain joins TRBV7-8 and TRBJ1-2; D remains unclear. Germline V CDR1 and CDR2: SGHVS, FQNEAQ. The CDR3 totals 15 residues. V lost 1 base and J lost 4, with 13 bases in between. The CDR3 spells CASSLEGRRGYGYTF. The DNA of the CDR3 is TGTGCCAGCAGCTTAGAGGGAAGACGGGGCTATGGCTACACCTTC.

This CDR3 reads CAISAGTSGVVAKNIQYF. CDR3 DNA sequence: TGTGCCATCAGTGCCGGGACTAGCGGGGTGGTAGCCAAAAACATTCAGTACTTC. The chain uses TRBV10-3 and TRBJ2-4, with 13 bases aligning to TRBD2. V lost 4 bases and J lost 0; bases outside the gene matches: 6. The V gene's germline CDR1 is ENHRY and CDR2 SYGVKD. The CDR3 covers 18 residues.

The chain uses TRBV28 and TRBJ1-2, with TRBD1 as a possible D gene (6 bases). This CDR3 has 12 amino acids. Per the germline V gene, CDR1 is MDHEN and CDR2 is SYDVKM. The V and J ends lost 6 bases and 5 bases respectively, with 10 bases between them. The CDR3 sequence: CASSPTGYGYTF. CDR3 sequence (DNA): TGTGCCAGCAGCCCAACAGGGTATGGCTACACCTTC.

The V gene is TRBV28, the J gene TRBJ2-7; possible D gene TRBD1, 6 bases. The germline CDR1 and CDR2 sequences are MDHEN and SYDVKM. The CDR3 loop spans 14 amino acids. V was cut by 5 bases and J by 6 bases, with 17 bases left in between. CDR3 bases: TGTGCCAGCAGTAGCAGGGGCCTAAGAGGCGAGCAGTACTTC. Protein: CASSSRGLRGEQYF.

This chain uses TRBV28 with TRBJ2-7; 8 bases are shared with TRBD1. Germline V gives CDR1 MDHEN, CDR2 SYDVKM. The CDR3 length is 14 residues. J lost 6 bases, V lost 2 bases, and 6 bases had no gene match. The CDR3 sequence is CASSLGTGLSEQYF. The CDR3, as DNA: TGTGCCAGCAGTTTAGGGACAGGACTCTCCGAGCAGTACTTC.

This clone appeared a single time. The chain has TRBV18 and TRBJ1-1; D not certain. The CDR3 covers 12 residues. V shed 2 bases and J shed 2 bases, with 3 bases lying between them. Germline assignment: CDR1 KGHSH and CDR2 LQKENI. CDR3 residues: CASSPTNTEAFF. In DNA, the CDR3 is TGTGCCAGCTCACCAACAAACACTGAAGCTTTCTTT.

For the CDR3, the DNA is TGTGCCAGCAGCTCCCGACTGCCCCACTATGGCTACACCTTC. Translation: CASSSRLPHYGYTF. This chain uses TRBV7-8 with TRBJ1-2; D not certain. Germline lookup yields CDR1 SGHVS and CDR2 FQNEAQ. Trimming shortened V by 4 bases and J by 3 bases, and 12 bases separated the two germline ends. CDR3 length: 14 residues.

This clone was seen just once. The DNA for the CDR3 is TGTGCCAGCAGCTTTTGGGACAGGGCCTACGAGCAGTACTTC. This sequence encodes CASSFWDRAYEQYF. The chain joins TRBV12-1 to TRBJ2-7; the table calls TRBD1, which could not be checked here. TRBV12-1 is a pseudogene. The CDR3 has 14 amino acids.

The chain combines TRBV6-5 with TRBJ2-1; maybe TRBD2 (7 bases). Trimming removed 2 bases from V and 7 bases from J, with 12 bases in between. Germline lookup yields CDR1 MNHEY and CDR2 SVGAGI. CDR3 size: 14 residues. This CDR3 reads CASSYGGAENEQFF. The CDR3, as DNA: TGTGCCAGCAGTTACGGGGGGGCCGAAAATGAGCAGTTCTTC.

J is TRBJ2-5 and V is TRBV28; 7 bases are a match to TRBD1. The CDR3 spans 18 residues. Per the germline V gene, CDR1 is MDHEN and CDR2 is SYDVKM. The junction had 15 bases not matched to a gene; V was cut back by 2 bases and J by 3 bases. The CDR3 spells CASSLRLTGTAVEETQYF. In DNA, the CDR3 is TGTGCCAGCAGTTTACGTCTAACCGGGACAGCCGTAGAAGAGACCCAGTACTTC. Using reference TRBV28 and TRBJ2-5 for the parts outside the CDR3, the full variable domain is DVKVTQSSRYLVKRTGEKVFLECVQDMDHENMFWYRQDPGLGLRLIYFSYDVKMKEKGDIPEGYSVSREKKERFSLILESASTNQTSMYLCASSLRLTGTAVEETQYFGPGTRLLVL.